This T cell receptor (beta chain) was identified during a study of T-cell reconstitution after alpha-beta-depleted transplantation in children (dated by TCRdb to the mid-2010s). Describing the broader study: T-cell immune reconstitution after TCRalphabeta/CD19-depleted allogeneic hematopoietic cell transplantation in children was quantitatively tracked in the study by means of TCR repertoire profiling.

Reading the germline V gene (reference sequence) gives CDR1 DFQATT and CDR2 SNEGSKA. From the cysteine up to the phenylalanine, the CDR3 has a length of 13 residues. Only the CDR3 DNA stays, 39 bases, in frame from base 1. From V the trimming removes 3 bases and from J it removes 4 bases, while the gene matches leave 3 bases of the junction unaccounted for. Preparation of the library involved PCR. Reads for this sample came from an Illumina HiSeq 2500. Molecular barcoding was employed in the preparation of TCR libraries, with unique molecular identifiers being used to normalize TCRbeta repertoire quantification. TCRdb reprocessing: public reads trimmed at Q25 with fastp, clones called with MiXCR, in-frame beta chains kept. Entries are consolidated by CDR3 protein sequence, retaining the most common genes and DNA. The table for this sample lists 400,000 to 500,000 distinct CDR3 sequences; about a tenth of them were counted only once. Of the sample, approximately 5% is held by the ten largest clones.

This clonotype was seen a handful of times. It has no known antigen specificity. Within one base of it there is no much larger clone, and no base qualities were kept. This chain joins TRBV20-1 to TRBJ1-1, with 9 bases matching TRBD1. Sequenced material: PBMCs from the stem cell graft donor, taken from the stem cell graft. The TCR comes from a human donor who donated a stem cell graft to a child with acute myeloid leukemia. The DNA reads as follows: TGCAGTGCTAGTGGGACAGGGTTCACTGAAGCTTTCTTT. This gives the protein CSASGTGFTEAFF.